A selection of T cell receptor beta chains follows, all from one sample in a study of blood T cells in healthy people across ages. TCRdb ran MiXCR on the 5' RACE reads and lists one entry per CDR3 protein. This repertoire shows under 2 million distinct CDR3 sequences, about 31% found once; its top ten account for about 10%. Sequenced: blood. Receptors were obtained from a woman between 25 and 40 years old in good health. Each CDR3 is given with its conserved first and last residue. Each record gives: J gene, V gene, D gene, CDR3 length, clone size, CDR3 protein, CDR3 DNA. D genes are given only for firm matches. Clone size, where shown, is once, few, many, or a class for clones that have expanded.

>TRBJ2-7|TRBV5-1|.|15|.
CASSPVDGGRNEQYF
TGCGCCAGCAGCCCCGTGGACGGCGGCAGGAACGAGCAGTACTTC
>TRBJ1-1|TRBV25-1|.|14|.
CAGSPPGISTEAFF
TGTGCCGGCAGTCCTCCTGGGATCAGCACTGAAGCTTTCTTT
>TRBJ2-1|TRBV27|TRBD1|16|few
CASRKPGQSSYNEQFF
TGTGCCAGCAGAAAACCGGGACAGAGCTCCTACAATGAGCAGTTCTTC
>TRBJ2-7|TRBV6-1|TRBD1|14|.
CASIRQGRSYEQYF
TGTGCCAGCATTAGACAGGGACGCTCCTACGAGCAGTACTTC
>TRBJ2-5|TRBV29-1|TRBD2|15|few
CSVGLSGRGQETQYF
TGCAGCGTTGGACTTAGCGGGAGGGGCCAAGAGACCCAGTACTTC
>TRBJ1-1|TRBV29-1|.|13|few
CSVGVGDGTEAFF
TGCAGCGTTGGTGTAGGGGACGGGACTGAAGCTTTCTTT
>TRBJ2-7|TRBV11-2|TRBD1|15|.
CASSSIQGQLNEQYF
TGTGCCAGCAGCTCCATACAGGGGCAGCTAAACGAGCAGTACTTC
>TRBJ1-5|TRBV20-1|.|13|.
CSASIQGNQPQHF
TGCAGTGCTTCGATACAGGGAAATCAGCCCCAGCATTTT
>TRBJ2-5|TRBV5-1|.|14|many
CASSLGGLGETQYF
TGTGCCAGCAGCTTAGGAGGGCTCGGGGAGACCCAGTACTTC
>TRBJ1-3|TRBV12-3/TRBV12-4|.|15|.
CATDDTLNSGNTIYF
TGTGCCACCGACGACACTCTTAACTCTGGAAACACCATATATTTT
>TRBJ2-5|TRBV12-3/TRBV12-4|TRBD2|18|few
CASAPATSGGAQQETQYF
TGTGCCAGCGCCCCGGCGACTAGCGGGGGGGCTCAACAAGAGACCCAGTACTTC
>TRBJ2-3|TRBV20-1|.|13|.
CSAVVSSTDTQYF
TGCAGTGCCGTAGTATCTAGCACAGATACGCAGTATTTT
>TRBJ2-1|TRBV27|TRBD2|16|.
CASSLSREGRFGEQFF
TGTGCCAGCAGTTTATCGAGGGAGGGCCGTTTTGGTGAGCAGTTCTTC
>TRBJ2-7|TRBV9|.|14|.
CASSVGSGTDEQYF
TGTGCCAGCAGCGTTGGTTCAGGGACGGACGAGCAGTACTTC
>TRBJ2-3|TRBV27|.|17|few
CASSSYTRQPFTDTQYF
TGTGCCAGCAGTTCCTACACACGGCAACCGTTCACAGATACGCAGTATTTT
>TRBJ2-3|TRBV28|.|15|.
CASKRTDSSTDTQYF
TGTGCCAGCAAAAGGACAGACTCTAGCACAGATACGCAGTATTTT
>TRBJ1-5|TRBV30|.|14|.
CAWSRTAQTQPQHF
TGTGCCTGGAGTAGGACAGCGCAGACTCAGCCCCAGCATTTT
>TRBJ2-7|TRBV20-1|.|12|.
CSAGGTGYEQYF
TGCAGTGCTGGAGGGACTGGCTACGAGCAGTACTTC
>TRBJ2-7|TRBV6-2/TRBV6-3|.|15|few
CASSYWATGHYEQYF
TGTGCCAGCAGTTACTGGGCAACCGGGCACTACGAGCAGTACTTC
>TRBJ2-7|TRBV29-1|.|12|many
CSAQNGPYEQYF
TGCAGCGCCCAGAACGGGCCCTACGAGCAGTACTTC
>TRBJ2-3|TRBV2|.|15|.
CASGSGLTAGDTQYF
TGTGCCAGCGGATCCGGACTAACGGCCGGCGATACGCAGTATTTT
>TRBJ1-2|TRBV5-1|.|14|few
CASSSNGQNYGYTF
TGCGCCAGCAGCTCTAACGGACAAAACTATGGCTACACCTTC
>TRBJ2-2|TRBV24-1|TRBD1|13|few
CATSDGTGPELFF
TGTGCCACCAGTGATGGGACAGGTCCAGAGCTGTTTTTT
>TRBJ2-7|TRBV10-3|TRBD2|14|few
CAISVGRGKNEQYF
TGTGCCATCAGTGTTGGGAGGGGCAAAAACGAGCAGTACTTC
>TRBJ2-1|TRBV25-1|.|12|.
CASTGGGDEQFF
TGTGCCAGCACCGGTGGGGGTGATGAGCAGTTCTTC
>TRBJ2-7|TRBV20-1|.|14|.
CSARPSWGMYEQYF
TGCAGTGCTAGACCTTCGTGGGGAATGTACGAGCAGTACTTC
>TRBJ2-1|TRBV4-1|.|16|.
CASSQEQSGSYNEQFF
TGCGCCAGCAGCCAAGAACAAAGCGGCTCCTACAATGAGCAGTTCTTC
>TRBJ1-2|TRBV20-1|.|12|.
CSAREHEYGYTF
TGCAGTGCTAGAGAGCACGAGTATGGCTACACCTTC
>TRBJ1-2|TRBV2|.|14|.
CASSVKETKNGYTF
TGTGCCAGCAGTGTCAAGGAGACGAAAAATGGCTACACCTTC
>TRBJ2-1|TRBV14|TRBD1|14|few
CASSHLGTENEQFF
TGTGCCAGCAGCCATCTTGGGACAGAAAATGAGCAGTTCTTC
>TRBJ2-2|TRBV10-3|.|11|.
CALMEGGELFF
TGTGCCCTGATGGAGGGCGGGGAGCTGTTTTTT
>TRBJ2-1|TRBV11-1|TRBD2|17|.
CASSSASGRAAYNEQFF
TGTGCCAGCAGCTCCGCTAGCGGGAGGGCCGCCTACAATGAGCAGTTCTTC
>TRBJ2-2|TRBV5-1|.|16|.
CASSRWGQGNTGELFF
TGCGCCAGCAGCCGCTGGGGGCAGGGGAACACCGGGGAGCTGTTTTTT
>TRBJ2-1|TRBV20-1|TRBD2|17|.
CSASTTSGRASYNEQFF
TGCAGTGCTAGTACGACTAGCGGGAGGGCATCCTACAATGAGCAGTTCTTC
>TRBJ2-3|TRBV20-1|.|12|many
CSASGAGDTQYF
TGCAGTGCTAGTGGGGCCGGGGATACGCAGTATTTT
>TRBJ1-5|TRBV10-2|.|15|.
CANSDVDSSNQPQHF
TGCGCCAACAGTGATGTGGACAGTAGCAATCAGCCCCAGCATTTT
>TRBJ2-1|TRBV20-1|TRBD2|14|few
CSAAQQGTSDEQFF
TGCAGTGCTGCACAACAAGGGACTAGTGATGAGCAGTTCTTC
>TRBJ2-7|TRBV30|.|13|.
CACPGAGGYEQYF
TGTGCCTGTCCTGGGGCGGGTGGCTACGAGCAGTACTTC
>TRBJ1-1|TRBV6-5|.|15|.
CASSPRLGEGTEAFF
TGTGCCAGCAGTCCGCGTTTGGGGGAAGGGACTGAAGCTTTCTTT
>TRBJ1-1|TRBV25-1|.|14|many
CASNSQNMNTEAFF
TGTGCCAGCAATTCACAGAACATGAACACTGAAGCTTTCTTT
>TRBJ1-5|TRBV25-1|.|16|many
CASSDAGRSSNQPQHF
TGTGCCAGCAGTGATGCGGGAAGGAGTAGCAATCAGCCCCAGCATTTT
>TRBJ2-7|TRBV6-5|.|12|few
CASSYSGVEQYF
TGTGCCAGCAGTTACTCAGGGGTCGAGCAGTACTTC
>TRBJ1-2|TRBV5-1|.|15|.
CASSLEGSGVLGYTF
TGCGCCAGCAGCTTGGAGGGCAGTGGGGTCCTTGGCTACACCTTC
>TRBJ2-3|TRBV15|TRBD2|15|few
CATSPSGGASDTQYF
TGTGCCACCAGCCCGAGCGGGGGGGCCTCAGATACGCAGTATTTT
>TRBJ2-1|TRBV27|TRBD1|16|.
CASSIASGQGDNEQFF
TGTGCCAGCAGCATAGCCTCGGGACAGGGGGACAATGAGCAGTTCTTC
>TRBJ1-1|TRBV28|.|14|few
CASSPNLGTRRAFF
TGTGCCAGCAGTCCGAACCTAGGTACCCGAAGGGCTTTCTTT
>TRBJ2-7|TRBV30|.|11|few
CAWRDYYEQYF
TGTGCCTGGAGGGACTACTACGAGCAGTACTTC
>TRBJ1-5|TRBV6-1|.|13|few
CASRAESNQPQHF
TGTGCCAGCAGGGCGGAAAGCAATCAGCCCCAGCATTTT
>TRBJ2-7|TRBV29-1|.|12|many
CSVQGGAYEQYF
TGCAGCGTTCAGGGGGGCGCCTACGAGCAGTACTTC
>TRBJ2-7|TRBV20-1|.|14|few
CSATKGPQRYEQYF
TGCAGTGCTACCAAGGGCCCTCAGAGGTACGAGCAGTACTTC
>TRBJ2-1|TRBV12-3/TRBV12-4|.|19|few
CASSSLGAGSGSGDNEQFF
TGTGCCAGCAGCTCCCTCGGAGCGGGCTCAGGGTCGGGGGACAATGAGCAGTTCTTC
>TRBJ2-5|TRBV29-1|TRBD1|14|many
CSVEEGTAEETQYF
TGCAGCGTTGAAGAAGGGACAGCCGAAGAGACCCAGTACTTC
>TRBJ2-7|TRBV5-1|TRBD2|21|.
CASSSRPPGLANKAHEDEQYF
TGCGCCAGCAGCTCCCGCCCTCCGGGACTAGCGAATAAAGCCCATGAGGACGAGCAGTACTTC
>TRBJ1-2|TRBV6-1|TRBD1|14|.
CASSRQGQNYGYTF
TGTGCCAGCAGCCGCCAGGGACAGAACTATGGCTACACCTTC
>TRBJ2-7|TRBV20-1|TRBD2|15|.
CSAETGTSGTYEQYF
TGCAGTGCGGAAACCGGGACTAGCGGGACCTACGAGCAGTACTTC
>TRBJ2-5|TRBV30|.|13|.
CAWGGGLRETQYF
TGTGCCTGGGGGGGGGGCTTGAGGGAGACCCAGTACTTC
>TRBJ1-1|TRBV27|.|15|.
CAGSFSRGLNTEAFF
TGTGCCGGCAGTTTCTCCCGGGGGTTGAACACTGAAGCTTTCTTT
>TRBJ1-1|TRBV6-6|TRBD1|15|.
CASSDRDRENTEAFF
TGTGCCAGCAGTGACCGGGACAGGGAGAACACTGAAGCTTTCTTT
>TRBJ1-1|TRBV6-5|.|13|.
CASRREEGSEAFF
TGTGCCAGCCGAAGGGAGGAGGGTTCTGAAGCTTTCTTT